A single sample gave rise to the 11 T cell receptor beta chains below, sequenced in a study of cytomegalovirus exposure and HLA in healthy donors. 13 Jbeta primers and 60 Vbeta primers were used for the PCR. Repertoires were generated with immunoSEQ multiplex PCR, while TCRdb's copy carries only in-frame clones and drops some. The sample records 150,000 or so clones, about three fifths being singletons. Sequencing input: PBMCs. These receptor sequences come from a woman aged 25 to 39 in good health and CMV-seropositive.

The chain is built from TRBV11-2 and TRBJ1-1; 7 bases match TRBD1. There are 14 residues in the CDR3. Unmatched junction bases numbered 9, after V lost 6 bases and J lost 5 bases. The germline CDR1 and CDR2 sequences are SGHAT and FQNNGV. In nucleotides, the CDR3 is TGTGCCAGCAGTTCACTCAGGGGGAGGACTGAAGCTTTCTTT. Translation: CASSSLRGRTEAFF.

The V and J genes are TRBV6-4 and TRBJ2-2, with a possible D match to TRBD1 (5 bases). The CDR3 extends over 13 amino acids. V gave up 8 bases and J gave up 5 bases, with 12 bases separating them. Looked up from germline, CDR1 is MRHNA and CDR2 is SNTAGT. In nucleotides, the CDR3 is TGTGCCAGCGGAAAGACAGAAACCGGGGAGCTGTTTTTT. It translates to CASGKTETGELFF.

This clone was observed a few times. In DNA, the CDR3 is TGTGCCAGCAGCTCTCCCGGGTACGAGCAGTACTTC. Translation gives CASSSPGYEQYF. J is TRBJ2-7 and V is TRBV7-9, with D unclear. Germline CDR1 reads SEHNR; CDR2 reads FQNEAQ (reference sequence). The CDR3 spans 12 residues. Trimming stripped 4 bases from V and 4 bases from J, with 8 bases between.

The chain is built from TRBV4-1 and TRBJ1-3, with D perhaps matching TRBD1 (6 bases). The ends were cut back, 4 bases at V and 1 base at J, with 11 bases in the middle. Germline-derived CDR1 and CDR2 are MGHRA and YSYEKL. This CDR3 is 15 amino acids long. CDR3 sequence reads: CASSPPGQSGNTIYF. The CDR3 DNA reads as TGCGCCAGCAGCCCTCCGGGACAATCTGGAAACACCATATATTTT.

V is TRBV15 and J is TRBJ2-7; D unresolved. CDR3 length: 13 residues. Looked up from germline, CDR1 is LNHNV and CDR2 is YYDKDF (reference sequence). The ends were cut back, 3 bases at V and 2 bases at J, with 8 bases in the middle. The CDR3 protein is CATSRSTPYEQYF. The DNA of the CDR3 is TGTGCCACCAGCAGGTCAACACCCTACGAGCAGTACTTC.

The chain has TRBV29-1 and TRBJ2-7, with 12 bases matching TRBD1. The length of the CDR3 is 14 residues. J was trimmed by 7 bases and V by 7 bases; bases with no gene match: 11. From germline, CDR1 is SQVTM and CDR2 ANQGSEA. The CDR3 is CSAIRDRGPDEQYF. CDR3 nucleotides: TGCAGCGCTATACGGGACAGGGGGCCTGATGAGCAGTACTTC.

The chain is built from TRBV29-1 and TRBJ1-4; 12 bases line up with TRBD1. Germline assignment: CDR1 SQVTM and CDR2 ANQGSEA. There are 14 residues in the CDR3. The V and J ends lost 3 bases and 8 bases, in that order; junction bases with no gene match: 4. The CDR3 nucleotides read TGCAGCGTTGATCGGGACAGGGGGCGGGAAAAACTGTTTTTT. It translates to CSVDRDRGREKLFF.

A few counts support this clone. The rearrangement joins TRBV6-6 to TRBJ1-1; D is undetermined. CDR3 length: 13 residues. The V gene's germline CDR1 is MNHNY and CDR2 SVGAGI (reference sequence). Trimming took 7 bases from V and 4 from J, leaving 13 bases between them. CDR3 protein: CASINAGTTEAFF. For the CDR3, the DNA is TGTGCCAGCATCAACGCGGGAACCACTGAAGCTTTCTTT.

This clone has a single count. CDR3 sequence: CASSAPGTSGPHETQYF. In DNA form, the CDR3 reads TGTGCCAGCAGCGCTCCCGGGACTAGCGGGCCTCATGAGACCCAGTACTTC. The chain couples TRBV5-6 to TRBJ2-5; 12 nucleotides align to TRBD2. CDR3 size: 17 residues. V lost 4 bases, J lost 5 bases, and 12 bases stayed unmatched. Per germline, CDR1 SGHDT and CDR2 YYEEEE.

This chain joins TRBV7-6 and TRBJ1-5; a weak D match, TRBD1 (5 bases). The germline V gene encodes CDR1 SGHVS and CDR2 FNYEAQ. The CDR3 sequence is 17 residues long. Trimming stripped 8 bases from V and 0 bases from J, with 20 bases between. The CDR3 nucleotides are TGTGCCAGCGCCCCCCGGCCCGGGGGGTTTAGCAATCAGCCCCAGCATTTT. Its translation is CASAPRPGGFSNQPQHF.

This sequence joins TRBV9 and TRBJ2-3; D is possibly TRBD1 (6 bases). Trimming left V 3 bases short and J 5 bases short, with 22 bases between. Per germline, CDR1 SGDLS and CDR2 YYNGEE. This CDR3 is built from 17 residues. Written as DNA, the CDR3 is TGTGCCAGCAGCGGGTGGGCAGGGAGACAGGAAAGAGATACGCAGTATTTT. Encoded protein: CASSGWAGRQERDTQYF.